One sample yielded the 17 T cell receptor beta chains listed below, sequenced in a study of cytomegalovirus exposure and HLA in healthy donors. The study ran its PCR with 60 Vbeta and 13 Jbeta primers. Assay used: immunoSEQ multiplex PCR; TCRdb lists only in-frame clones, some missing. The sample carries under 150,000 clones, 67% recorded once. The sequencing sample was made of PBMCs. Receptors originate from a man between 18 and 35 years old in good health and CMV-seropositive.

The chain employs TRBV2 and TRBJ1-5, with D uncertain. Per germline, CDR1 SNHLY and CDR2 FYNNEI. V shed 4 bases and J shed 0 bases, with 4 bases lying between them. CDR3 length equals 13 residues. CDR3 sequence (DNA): TGTGCCAGCAGTGTTAATAGCAATCAGCCCCAGCATTTT. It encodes CASSVNSNQPQHF. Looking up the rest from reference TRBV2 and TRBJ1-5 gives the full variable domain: EPEVTQTPSHQVTQMGQEVILRCVPISNHLYFYWYRQILGQKVEFLVSFYNNEISEKSEIFDDQFSVERPDGSNFTLKIRSTKLEDSAMYFCASSVNSNQPQHFGDGTRLSIL.

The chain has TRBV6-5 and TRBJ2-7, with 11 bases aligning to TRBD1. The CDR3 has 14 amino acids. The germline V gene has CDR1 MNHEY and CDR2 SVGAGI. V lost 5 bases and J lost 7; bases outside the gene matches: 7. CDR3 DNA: TGTGCCAGCAGTCGGGACAGGGGGAAGGGGGAGCAGTACTTC. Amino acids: CASSRDRGKGEQYF.

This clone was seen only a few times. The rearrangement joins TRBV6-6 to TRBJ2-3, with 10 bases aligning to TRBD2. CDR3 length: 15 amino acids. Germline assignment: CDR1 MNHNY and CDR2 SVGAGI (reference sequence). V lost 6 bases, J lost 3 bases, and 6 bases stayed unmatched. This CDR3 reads CASSNPGLATDTQYF. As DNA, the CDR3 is TGTGCCAGCAGCAACCCGGGACTAGCGACAGATACGCAGTATTTT.

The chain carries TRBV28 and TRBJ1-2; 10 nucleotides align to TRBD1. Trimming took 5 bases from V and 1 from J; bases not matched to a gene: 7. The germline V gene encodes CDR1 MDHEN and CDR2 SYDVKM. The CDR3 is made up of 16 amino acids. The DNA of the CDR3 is TGTGCCAGCAGTCACCCAGACAGGGGGCTTAACTATGGCTACACCTTC. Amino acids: CASSHPDRGLNYGYTF.

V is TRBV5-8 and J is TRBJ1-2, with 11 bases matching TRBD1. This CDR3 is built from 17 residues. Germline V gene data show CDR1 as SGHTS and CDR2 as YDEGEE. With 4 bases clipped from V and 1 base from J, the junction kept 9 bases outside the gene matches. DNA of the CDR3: TGTGCCAGCAGCCAAGGGACAGGGGGTCGATTTAACTATGGCTACACCTTC. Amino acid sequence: CASSQGTGGRFNYGYTF. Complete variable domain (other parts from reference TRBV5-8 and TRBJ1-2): EAGVTQSPTHLIKTRGQQATLRCSPISGHTSVYWYQQALGLGLQFLLWYDEGEERNRGNFPPRFSGRQFPNYSSELNVNALELEDSALYLCASSQGTGGRFNYGYTFGSGTRLTVV.

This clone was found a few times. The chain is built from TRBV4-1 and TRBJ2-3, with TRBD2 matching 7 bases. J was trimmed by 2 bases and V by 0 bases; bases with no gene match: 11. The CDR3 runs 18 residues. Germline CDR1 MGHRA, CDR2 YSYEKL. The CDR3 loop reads CASSQDPVEAGNTDTQYF. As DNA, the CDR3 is TGCGCCAGCAGCCAAGATCCCGTAGAAGCGGGGAACACAGATACGCAGTATTTT.

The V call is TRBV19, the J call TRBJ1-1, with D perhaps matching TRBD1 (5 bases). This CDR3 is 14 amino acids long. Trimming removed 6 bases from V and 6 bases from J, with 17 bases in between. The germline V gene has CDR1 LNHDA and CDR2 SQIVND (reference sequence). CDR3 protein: CASRTAGTRAEAFF. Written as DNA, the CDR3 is TGTGCCAGTAGAACAGCGGGGACCAGGGCTGAAGCTTTCTTT. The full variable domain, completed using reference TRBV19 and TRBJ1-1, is DGGITQSPKYLFRKEGQNVTLSCEQNLNHDAMYWYRQDPGQGLRLIYYSQIVNDFQKGDIAEGYSVSREKKESFPLTVTSAQKNPTAFYLCASRTAGTRAEAFFGQGTRLTVV.

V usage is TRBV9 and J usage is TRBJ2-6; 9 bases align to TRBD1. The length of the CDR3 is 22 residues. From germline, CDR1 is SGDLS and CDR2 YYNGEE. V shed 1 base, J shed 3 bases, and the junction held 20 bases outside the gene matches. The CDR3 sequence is CASSVSRGRDRALGGGANVLTF. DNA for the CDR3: TGTGCCAGCAGCGTAAGCCGAGGCCGGGACAGGGCGCTCGGCGGTGGGGCCAACGTCCTGACTTTC.

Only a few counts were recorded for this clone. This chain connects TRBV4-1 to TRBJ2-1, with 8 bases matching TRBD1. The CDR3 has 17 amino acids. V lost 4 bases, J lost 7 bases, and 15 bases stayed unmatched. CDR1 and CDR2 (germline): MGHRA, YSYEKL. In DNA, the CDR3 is TGCGCCAGCAGCCGCCCGAGGGTGGGGACAGGATATAATGAGCAGTTCTTC. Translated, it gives CASSRPRVGTGYNEQFF.

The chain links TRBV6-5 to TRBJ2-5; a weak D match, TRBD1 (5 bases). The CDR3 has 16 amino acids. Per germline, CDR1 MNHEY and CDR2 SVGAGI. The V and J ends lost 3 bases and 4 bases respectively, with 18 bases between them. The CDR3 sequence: CASSYSGQRGIETQYF. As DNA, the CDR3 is TGTGCCAGCAGTTATTCCGGCCAAAGGGGAATAGAGACCCAGTACTTC.

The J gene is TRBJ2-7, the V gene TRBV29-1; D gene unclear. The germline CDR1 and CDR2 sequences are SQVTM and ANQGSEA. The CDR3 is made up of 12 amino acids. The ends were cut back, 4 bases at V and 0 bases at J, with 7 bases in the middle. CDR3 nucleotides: TGCAGCGTTGCTCTCAGCTCCTACGAGCAGTACTTC. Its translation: CSVALSSYEQYF.

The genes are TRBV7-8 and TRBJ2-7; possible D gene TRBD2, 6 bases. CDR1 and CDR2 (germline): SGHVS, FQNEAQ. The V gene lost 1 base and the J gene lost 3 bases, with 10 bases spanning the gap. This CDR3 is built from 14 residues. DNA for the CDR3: TGTGCCAGCAGCTTAGGCGGGGTGAGCTACGAGCAGTACGTC. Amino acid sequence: CASSLGGVSYEQYV.

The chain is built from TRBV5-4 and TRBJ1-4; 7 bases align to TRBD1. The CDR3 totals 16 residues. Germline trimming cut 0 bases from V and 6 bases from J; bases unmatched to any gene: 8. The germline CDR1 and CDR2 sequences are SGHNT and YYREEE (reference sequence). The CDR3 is CASSLGGGREDEKLFF. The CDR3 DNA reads TGTGCCAGCAGCTTGGGAGGGGGCAGAGAGGATGAAAAACTGTTTTTT.

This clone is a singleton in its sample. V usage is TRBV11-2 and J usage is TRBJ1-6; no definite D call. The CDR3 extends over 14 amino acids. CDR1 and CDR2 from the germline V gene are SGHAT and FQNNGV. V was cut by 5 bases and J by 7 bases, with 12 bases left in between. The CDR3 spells CASSHGRRNSPLHF. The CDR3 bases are TGTGCCAGCAGCCACGGGAGGAGGAATTCACCCCTCCACTTT.

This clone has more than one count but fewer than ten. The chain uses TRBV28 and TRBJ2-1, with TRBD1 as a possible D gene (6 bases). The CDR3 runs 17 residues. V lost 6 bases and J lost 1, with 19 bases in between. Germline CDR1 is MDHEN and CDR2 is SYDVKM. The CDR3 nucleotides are TGTGCCAGCAGACACTGGGCAGGGGACCTTTCCTACAATGAGCAGTTCTTC. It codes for CASRHWAGDLSYNEQFF.

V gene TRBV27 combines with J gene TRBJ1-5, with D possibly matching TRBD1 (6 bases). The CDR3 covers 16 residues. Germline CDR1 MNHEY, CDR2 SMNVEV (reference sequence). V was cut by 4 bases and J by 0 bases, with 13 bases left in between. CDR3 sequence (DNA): TGTGCCAGCAGTTCAACCACAGGGTATAGCAATCAGCCCCAGCATTTT. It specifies CASSSTTGYSNQPQHF.

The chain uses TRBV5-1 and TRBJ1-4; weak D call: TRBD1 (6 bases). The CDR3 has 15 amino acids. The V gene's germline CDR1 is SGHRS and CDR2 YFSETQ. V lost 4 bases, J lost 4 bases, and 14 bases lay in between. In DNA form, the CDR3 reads TGCGCCAGCAGCCCCCAAGGACAGCTTAATGAAAAACTGTTTTTT. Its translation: CASSPQGQLNEKLFF.